A selection of T cell receptor beta chains follows, all from one sample in a study of shared clonotypes between healthy human individuals. TCRdb keeps only in-frame clones here, not all; method: immunoSEQ multiplex PCR. The data contain 2 million to 2.5 million clones, 85% to 95% of them singletons. Source material: naive CD4+ T cells from PBMCs. These receptors were collected from a man aged 18-30 years in good health. Some clones in this sample may be carry-over from other donors' samples. Each CDR3 is given with its conserved first and last residue. D genes are given only for firm matches. Size is omitted from some rows. Given values are once, few, many or a class for expanded clones.

>TRBV30|-|TRBJ1-1|few
TGTGCCTGGAGTGGTCCCGCCGGGACTGAAGCTTTCTTT
CAWSGPAGTEAFF
>TRBV7-2|-|TRBJ2-5|-
TGTGCCAGCAGCTTATTCGTCGAGACCCAGTACTTC
CASSLFVETQYF
>TRBV30|-|TRBJ1-2|-
TGTGCCTGGAGAGCAACAGGGTATCGGGGCTACACCTTC
CAWRATGYRGYTF
>TRBV18|-|TRBJ2-3|-
TGTGCCAGCTCACCAATCAGCTTCGGCGGAACATACACAGATACGCAGTATTTT
CASSPISFGGTYTDTQYF
>TRBV7-9|-|TRBJ1-5|-
TGTGCCAGCAGCTTAGCTTTGGGGGTAGGTCAGCCCCAGCATTTT
CASSLALGVGQPQHF
>TRBV18|-|TRBJ2-5|-
TGTGCCAGCTCACCAACTACAGGGGGGGTCGAGACCCAGTACTTC
CASSPTTGGVETQYF
>TRBV5-1|TRBD2|TRBJ2-1|-
TGCGCCAGCAGCTTGGTGGCTAGCGGGAGCGGTGAGCAGTTCTTC
CASSLVASGSGEQFF
>TRBV7-2|-|TRBJ1-2|-
TGTGCCAGCAGCTCATTTCAGGGCAGAAGCTACACCTTC
CASSSFQGRSYTF
>TRBV28|-|TRBJ1-2|-
TGTGCCAGCAGTTTTCGGGGAGGGGGTGATGGCTACACCTTC
CASSFRGGGDGYTF
>TRBV5-1|TRBD1|TRBJ2-6|-
TGCGCCAGCAGGGACAGGGGGCGCGCGGGGGCCAACGTCCTGACTTTC
CASRDRGRAGANVLTF
>TRBV5-6|-|TRBJ1-1|few
TGTGCCAGCAGCTTGTCACCGACGAACACTGAAGCTTTCTTT
CASSLSPTNTEAFF
>TRBV30|TRBD1|TRBJ2-1|once
TGTGCCTGGAGCCCGGGACAGACCTACAATGAGCAGTTCTTC
CAWSPGQTYNEQFF
>TRBV9|-|TRBJ1-3|-
TGTGCCAGCAGCGCCAAAAATGAGGCATTCAGGAACACCATATATTTT
CASSAKNEAFRNTIYF
>TRBV19|-|TRBJ1-2|few
TGTGCCAGTGAAGGGGACCCCGATGGCTACACCTTC
CASEGDPDGYTF
>TRBV5-1|-|TRBJ1-2|-
TGCGCCAGCAGCTTGGCCCCCACCCTGACAGGAGGCATGCCGATGGGTGGCTACACCTTC
CASSLAPTLTGGMPMGGYTF
>TRBV11-3|-|TRBJ2-5|-
TGTGCCAGCAGCCAAACGGGTCGGAGGGAGGAGACCCAGTACTTC
CASSQTGRREETQYF
>TRBV5-4|-|TRBJ1-3|-
TGTGCCAGCAGCTTAGATTATCCAAACACCATATATTTT
CASSLDYPNTIYF
>TRBV27|TRBD1|TRBJ1-1|-
TGTGCCAGCAGTTCGGGACAGTCTGAAGCTTTCTTT
CASSSGQSEAFF
>TRBV5-1|TRBD2|TRBJ2-7|-
TGCGCCAGCAGCTTGTTAGCTAGCGGGAACCCTTTCGGCTACGAGCAGTACTTC
CASSLLASGNPFGYEQYF
>TRBV5-1|-|TRBJ1-4|-
TGCGCCAGCAGCTTGGGTCTCACCACAACTAATGAAAAACTGTTTTTT
CASSLGLTTTNEKLFF
>TRBV5-1|-|TRBJ1-1|-
TGCGCCAGCAGCTTGGCCAGGAGCCCCACTGAAGCTTTCTTT
CASSLARSPTEAFF
>TRBV6-1|TRBD2|TRBJ2-2|few
TGTGCCAGCAGTGGCGGGCTAGCGGGGGGAGGGGAGCTGTTTTTT
CASSGGLAGGGELFF
>TRBV10-3|TRBD2|TRBJ2-2|once
TGTGCCATCAGTGAGACTAGCGGGACCCCCGCGAACACCGGGGAGCTGTTTTTT
CAISETSGTPANTGELFF
>TRBV4-1|-|TRBJ2-7|-
TGCGCCAGCAGCCAGCCGCTCAGGGGCCCCGAGCAGTACTTC
CASSQPLRGPEQYF
>TRBV18|-|TRBJ2-7|-
TGTGCCAGCTCACCTGGCAGGTCCTACGAGCAGTACTTC
CASSPGRSYEQYF
>TRBV18|TRBD2|TRBJ2-3|-
TGTGCCAGCTCACCACCGAGCGGGAGAGAAATAGATACGCAGTATTTT
CASSPPSGREIDTQYF
>TRBV21-1|-|TRBJ2-7|-
TGTGCCAGCAGCAAAGAAGGCGGCGGGCACGAGCAGTACTTC
CASSKEGGGHEQYF